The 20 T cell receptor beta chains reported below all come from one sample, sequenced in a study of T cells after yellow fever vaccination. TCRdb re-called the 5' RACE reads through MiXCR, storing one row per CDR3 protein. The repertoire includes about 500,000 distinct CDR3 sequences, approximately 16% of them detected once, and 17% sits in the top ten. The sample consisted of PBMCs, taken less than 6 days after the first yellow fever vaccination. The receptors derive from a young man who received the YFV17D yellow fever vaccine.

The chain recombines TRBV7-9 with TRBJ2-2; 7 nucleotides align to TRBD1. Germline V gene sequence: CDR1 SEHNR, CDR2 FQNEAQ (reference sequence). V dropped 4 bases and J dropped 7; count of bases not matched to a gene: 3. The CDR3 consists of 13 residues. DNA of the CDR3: TGTGCCAGCAGCTCTACAGGGGTCGGGGAGCTGTTTTTT. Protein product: CASSSTGVGELFF.

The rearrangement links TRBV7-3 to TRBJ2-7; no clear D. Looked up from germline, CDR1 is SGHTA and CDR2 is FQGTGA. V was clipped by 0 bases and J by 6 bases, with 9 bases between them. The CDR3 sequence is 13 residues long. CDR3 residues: CASSLTWSAEQYF. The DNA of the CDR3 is TGTGCCAGCAGCTTAACGTGGTCCGCCGAGCAGTACTTC.

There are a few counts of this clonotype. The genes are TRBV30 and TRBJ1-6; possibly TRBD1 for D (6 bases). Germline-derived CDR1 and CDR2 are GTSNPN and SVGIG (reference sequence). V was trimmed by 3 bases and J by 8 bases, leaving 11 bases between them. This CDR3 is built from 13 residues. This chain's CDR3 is CAWSRDTDSPLHF. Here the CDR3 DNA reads TGTGCCTGGAGCCGGGACACAGATTCACCCCTCCACTTT.

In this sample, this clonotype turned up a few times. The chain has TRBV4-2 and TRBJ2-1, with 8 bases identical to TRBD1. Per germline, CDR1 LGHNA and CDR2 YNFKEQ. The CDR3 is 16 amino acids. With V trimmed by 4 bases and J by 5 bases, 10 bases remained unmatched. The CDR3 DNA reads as TGTGCCAGCAGCCGCAGCACCGGGACAGGAAACAATGAGCAGTTCTTC. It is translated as CASSRSTGTGNNEQFF.

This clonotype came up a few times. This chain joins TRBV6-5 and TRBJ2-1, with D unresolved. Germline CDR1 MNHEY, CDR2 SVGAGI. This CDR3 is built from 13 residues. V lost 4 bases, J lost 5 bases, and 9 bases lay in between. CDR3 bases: TGTGCCAGCAGTTTCCAGCCAAACAATGAGCAGTTCTTC. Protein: CASSFQPNNEQFF.

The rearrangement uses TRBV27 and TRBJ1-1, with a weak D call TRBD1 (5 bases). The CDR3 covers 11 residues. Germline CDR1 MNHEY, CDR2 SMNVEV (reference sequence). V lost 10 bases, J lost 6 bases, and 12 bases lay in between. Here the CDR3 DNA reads TGTGCCACCGGCCTGGGGCCTGAAGCTTTCTTT. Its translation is CATGLGPEAFF.

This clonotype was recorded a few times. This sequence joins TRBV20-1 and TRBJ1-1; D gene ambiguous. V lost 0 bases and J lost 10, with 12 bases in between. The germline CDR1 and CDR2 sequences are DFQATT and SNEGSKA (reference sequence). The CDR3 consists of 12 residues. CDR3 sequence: CSARDWSEGAFF. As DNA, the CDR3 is TGCAGTGCTAGAGATTGGTCGGAGGGAGCTTTCTTT.

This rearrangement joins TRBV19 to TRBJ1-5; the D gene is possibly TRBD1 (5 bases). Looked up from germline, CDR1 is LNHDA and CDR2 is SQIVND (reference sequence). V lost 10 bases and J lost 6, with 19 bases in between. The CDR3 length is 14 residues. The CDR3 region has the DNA TGTGCCACCCGAGGACTCGAGAGGGGTCAGCCCCAGCATTTT. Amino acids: CATRGLERGQPQHF.

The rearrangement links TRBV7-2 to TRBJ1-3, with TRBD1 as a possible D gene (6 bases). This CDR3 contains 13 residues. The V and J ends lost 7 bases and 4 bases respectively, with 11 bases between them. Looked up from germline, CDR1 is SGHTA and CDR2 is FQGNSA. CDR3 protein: CASNPDRGNTIYF. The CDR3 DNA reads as TGTGCCAGCAACCCCGACAGGGGAAACACCATATATTTT.

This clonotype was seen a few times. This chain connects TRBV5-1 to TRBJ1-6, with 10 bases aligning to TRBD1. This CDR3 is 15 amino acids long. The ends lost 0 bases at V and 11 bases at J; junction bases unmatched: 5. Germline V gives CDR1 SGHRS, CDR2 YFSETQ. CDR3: CASSLEGQGMTPLHF. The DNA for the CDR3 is TGCGCCAGCAGCTTGGAGGGACAGGGGATGACACCCCTCCACTTT.

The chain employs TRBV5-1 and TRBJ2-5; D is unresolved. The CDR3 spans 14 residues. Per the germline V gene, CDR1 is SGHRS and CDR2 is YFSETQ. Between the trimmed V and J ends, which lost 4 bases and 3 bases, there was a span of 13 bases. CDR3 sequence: CASSRRGYEETQYF. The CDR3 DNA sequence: TGCGCCAGCAGCCGACGAGGATACGAAGAGACCCAGTACTTC.

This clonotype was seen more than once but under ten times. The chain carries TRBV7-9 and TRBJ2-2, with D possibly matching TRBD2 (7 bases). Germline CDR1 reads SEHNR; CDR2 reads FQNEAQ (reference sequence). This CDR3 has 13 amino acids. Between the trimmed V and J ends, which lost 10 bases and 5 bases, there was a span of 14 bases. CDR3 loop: CANVGGLTGELFF. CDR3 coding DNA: TGTGCCAACGTCGGGGGGCTAACCGGGGAGCTGTTTTTT.

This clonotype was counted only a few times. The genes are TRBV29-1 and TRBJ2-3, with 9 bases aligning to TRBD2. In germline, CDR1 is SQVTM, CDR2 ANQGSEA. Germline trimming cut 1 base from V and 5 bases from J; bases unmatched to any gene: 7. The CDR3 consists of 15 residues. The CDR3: CSVEGRGGHGDTQYF. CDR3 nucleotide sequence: TGCAGCGTTGAAGGGCGGGGGGGGCATGGAGATACGCAGTATTTT.

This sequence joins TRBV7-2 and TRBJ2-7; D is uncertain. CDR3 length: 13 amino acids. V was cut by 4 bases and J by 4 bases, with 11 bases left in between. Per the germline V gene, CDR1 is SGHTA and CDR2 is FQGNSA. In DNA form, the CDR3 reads TGTGCCAGCAGCTCTACTAATGCTTACGAGCAGTACGTC. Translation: CASSSTNAYEQYV.

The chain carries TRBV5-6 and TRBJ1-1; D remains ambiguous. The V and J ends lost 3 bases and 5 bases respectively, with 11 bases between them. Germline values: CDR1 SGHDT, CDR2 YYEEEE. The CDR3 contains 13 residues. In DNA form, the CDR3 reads TGTGCCAGCAGCTCGGTGAGGGTAACTGAAGCTTTCTTT. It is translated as CASSSVRVTEAFF.

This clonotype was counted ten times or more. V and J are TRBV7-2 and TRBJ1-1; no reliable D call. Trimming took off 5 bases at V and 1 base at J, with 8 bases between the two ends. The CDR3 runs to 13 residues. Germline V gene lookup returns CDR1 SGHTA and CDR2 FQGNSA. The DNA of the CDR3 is TGTGCCAGCAGCGCCCTCAGGAACACTGAAGCTTTCTTT. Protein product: CASSALRNTEAFF.

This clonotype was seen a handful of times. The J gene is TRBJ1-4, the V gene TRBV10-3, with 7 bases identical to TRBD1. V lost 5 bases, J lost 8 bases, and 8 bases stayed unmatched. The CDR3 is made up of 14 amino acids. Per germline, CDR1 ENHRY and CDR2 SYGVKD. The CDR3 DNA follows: TGTGCCATCAGTACCGGGACAGATACCGAAAAACTGTTTTTT. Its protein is CAISTGTDTEKLFF.

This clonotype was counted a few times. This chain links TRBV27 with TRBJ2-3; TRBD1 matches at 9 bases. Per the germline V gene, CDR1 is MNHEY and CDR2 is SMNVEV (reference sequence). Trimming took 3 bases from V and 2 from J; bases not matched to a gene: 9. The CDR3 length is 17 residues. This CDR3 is CASSLGGTGLSTDTQYF. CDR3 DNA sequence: TGTGCCAGCAGTTTGGGCGGGACAGGGCTTTCCACAGATACGCAGTATTTT.

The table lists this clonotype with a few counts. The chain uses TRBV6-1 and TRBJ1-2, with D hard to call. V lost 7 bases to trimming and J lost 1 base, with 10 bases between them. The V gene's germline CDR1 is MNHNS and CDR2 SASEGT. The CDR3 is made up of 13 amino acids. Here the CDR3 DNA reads TGTGCCAGCATGGTCAACAGTAACTATGGCTACACCTTC. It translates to CASMVNSNYGYTF.

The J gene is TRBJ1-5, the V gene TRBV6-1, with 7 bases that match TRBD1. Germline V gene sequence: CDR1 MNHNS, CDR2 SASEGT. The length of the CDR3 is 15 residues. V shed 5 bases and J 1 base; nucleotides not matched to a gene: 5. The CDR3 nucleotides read TGTGCCAGCAGTACCACACAGGGGAGCAATCAGCCCCAGCATTTT. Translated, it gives CASSTTQGSNQPQHF.